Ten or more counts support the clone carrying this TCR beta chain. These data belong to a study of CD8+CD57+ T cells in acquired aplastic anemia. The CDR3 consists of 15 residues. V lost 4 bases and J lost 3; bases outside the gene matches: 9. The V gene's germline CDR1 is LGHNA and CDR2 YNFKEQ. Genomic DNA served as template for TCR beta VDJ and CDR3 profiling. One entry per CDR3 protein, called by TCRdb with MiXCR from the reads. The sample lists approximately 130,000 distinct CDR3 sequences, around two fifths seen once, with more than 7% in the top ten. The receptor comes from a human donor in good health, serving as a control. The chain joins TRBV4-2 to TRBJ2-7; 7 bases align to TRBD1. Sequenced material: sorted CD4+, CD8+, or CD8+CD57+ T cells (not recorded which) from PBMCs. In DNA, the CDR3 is TGTGCCAGCAGCCTCGAGACAGGGACCTTCTACGAGCAGTACTTC. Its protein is CASSLETGTFYEQYF.